The 7 T cell receptor beta chains below all came from one sample that was sequenced in a study of blood T cell repertoires in COVID-19. The assay was immunoSEQ multiplex PCR, and TCRdb's table has in-frame clones only and misses some. The top ten hold roughly 27% of the sample, which has about 24,000 clones, around 87% seen once. Input material: peripheral blood. These receptor sequences come from a human donor with active COVID-19. The donor label of this sample is uncertain.

This sequence joins TRBV7-8 and TRBJ2-2; a possible D gene is TRBD1 (6 bases). Trimming cost V 7 bases and J 4 bases, with 13 bases left between them. Germline CDR1 SGHVS, CDR2 FQNEAQ. The CDR3 is 14 amino acids. The CDR3 bases are TGTGCCAGCAATTACCAGGGGAGCACCGGGGAGCTGTTTTTT. Its translation: CASNYQGSTGELFF.

The chain links TRBV15 to TRBJ2-2; 16 nucleotides match TRBD2. Germline V lookup: CDR1 LNHNV, CDR2 YYDKDF (reference sequence). The CDR3 spans 18 residues. Trimming at V came to 6 bases and at J to 1 base, leaving 5 bases not matched to a gene. CDR3 nucleotide sequence: TGTGCCACCAGGGGACTAGCGGGAGGGTGGGGGAACACCGGGGAGCTGTTTTTT. It codes for CATRGLAGGWGNTGELFF.

V and J are TRBV25-1 and TRBJ1-5, with D possibly being TRBD1 (6 bases). The germline V and J ends were trimmed by 3 bases and 0 bases, with 12 bases remaining between them. This CDR3 is 16 amino acids long. Germline-derived CDR1 and CDR2 are MGHDK and SYGVNS. The CDR3 nucleotides read TGTGCCAGCAGTGAGTCAGGGGTTAGTAGCAATCAGCCCCAGCATTTT. As protein: CASSESGVSSNQPQHF.

The chain links TRBV6-5 to TRBJ2-2; 8 bases agree with TRBD1. V gave up 11 bases and J gave up 5 bases; unmatched junction bases: 13. The germline V gene encodes CDR1 MNHEY and CDR2 SVGAGI. The CDR3 has 15 amino acids. CDR3: CAGRQTGARTGELFF. DNA for the CDR3: TGTGCCGGGCGCCAGACAGGGGCGAGGACCGGGGAGCTGTTTTTT.

The chain combines TRBV5-1 with TRBJ2-3; D is ambiguous. V shed 0 bases and J shed 4 bases, with 12 bases lying between them. Germline V gene data show CDR1 as SGHRS and CDR2 as YFSETQ. The CDR3 loop spans 15 amino acids. CDR3 region: CASSLALTTPDTQYF. The DNA of the CDR3 is TGCGCCAGCAGCTTGGCTCTAACCACCCCAGATACGCAGTATTTT.

In this sample, this clone turned up once. The CDR3 protein is CASSRGAATGELFF. The CDR3 region has the DNA TGTGCCAGCAGCCGGGGGGCTGCCACCGGGGAGCTGTTTTTT. The gene calls are TRBV7-3 and TRBJ2-2, with D perhaps TRBD2 (7 bases). V lost 5 bases to trimming and J lost 4 bases, with 11 bases between them. In germline, CDR1 is SGHTA, CDR2 FQGTGA. The CDR3 runs 14 residues.

The chain joins TRBV6-5 to TRBJ1-5, with no clear D. Germline CDR1 is MNHEY and CDR2 is SVGAGI. Between the trimmed V and J ends, which lost 4 bases and 0 bases, there was a span of 7 bases. The CDR3 is made up of 14 amino acids. This CDR3 reads CASSSVNSNQPQHF. The CDR3 DNA is TGTGCCAGCAGTTCAGTAAATAGCAATCAGCCCCAGCATTTT.